The rows below give T cell receptor beta chains drawn from one sample of a study of T cells after yellow fever vaccination. One entry per CDR3 protein, called by TCRdb with MiXCR from the 5' RACE reads. The sample has some 320,000 distinct CDR3 sequences, around 11% seen once. The starting material was CD4+ T cells sorted from PBMCs, obtained 45 days after the yellow fever booster vaccination. The receptors stem from a man younger than 35 who received the YFV17D yellow fever vaccine. Each CDR3 is given with its conserved first and last residue. A D gene is named only where the DNA matches it firmly. Not every row has a clone size; where given, it reads once, few, many or a size class.

D gene	V gene	clone size	J gene	CDR3 protein	CDR3 DNA
NA	TRBV12-3/TRBV12-4	many	TRBJ2-5	CASSLRWETQYF	TGTGCCAGCAGCCTTAGATGGGAGACCCAGTACTTC
NA	TRBV5-1	many	TRBJ2-3	CASRTGTPPDTQYF	TGCGCCAGCAGGACCGGGACACCCCCAGATACGCAGTATTTT
NA	TRBV20-1	few	TRBJ2-7	CSGAGNSYEQYF	TGCAGTGGGGCAGGGAACAGCTACGAGCAGTACTTC
NA	TRBV4-1	few	TRBJ1-1	CASSQPTELGAVRGAFF	TGCGCCAGCAGCCAACCCACGGAACTTGGTGCGGTGAGGGGAGCTTTCTTT
NA	TRBV3-1	few	TRBJ1-1	CASSRQQGNTEAFF	TGTGCCAGCAGCCGACAACAGGGTAACACTGAAGCTTTCTTT
NA	TRBV6-5	few	TRBJ2-3	CASRLIGTDTQYF	TGTGCCAGCCGGTTGATCGGGACAGATACGCAGTATTTT
TRBD1	TRBV12-3/TRBV12-4	NA	TRBJ1-1	CASREGGGGTEAFF	TGTGCCAGCAGGGAAGGGGGCGGGGGCACTGAAGCTTTCTTT
NA	TRBV5-1	many	TRBJ2-7	CASSFVAGSSYEQYF	TGCGCCAGCAGCTTTGTGGCGGGGAGCTCCTACGAGCAGTACTTC
NA	TRBV19	once	TRBJ2-5	CASTRTHQETQYF	TGTGCCAGTACCCGGACTCACCAAGAGACCCAGTACTTC
TRBD1	TRBV5-6	few	TRBJ1-5	CASSFLSGTNRGDQPQHF	TGTGCCAGCAGCTTTTTGTCGGGGACTAACAGGGGTGATCAGCCCCAGCATTTT
NA	TRBV7-9	NA	TRBJ1-2	CASSLATDGYTF	TGTGCCAGCAGCTTAGCGACCGATGGCTACACCTTC
TRBD2	TRBV20-1	NA	TRBJ2-7	CSVLWTSGAYEQYF	TGCAGTGTCCTCTGGACTAGCGGGGCCTACGAGCAGTACTTC
NA	TRBV4-3	many	TRBJ2-6	CASSQGNGANVLTF	TGCGCCAGCAGCCAAGGAAATGGGGCCAACGTCCTGACTTTC
NA	TRBV20-1	few	TRBJ1-1	CSATPGGGTEAFF	TGCAGTGCGACGCCCGGGGGGGGCACTGAAGCTTTCTTT
TRBD1	TRBV12-3/TRBV12-4	few	TRBJ2-7	CASSHRQGAGAYEQYF	TGTGCCAGCAGCCATCGACAGGGGGCGGGGGCCTACGAGCAGTACTTC
NA	TRBV7-3	few	TRBJ2-3	CASSGAIGGGQYF	TGTGCCAGCAGCGGGGCTATAGGTGGGGGGCAGTATTTT
NA	TRBV12-3/TRBV12-4	few	TRBJ1-1	CASSFMRGTEAFF	TGTGCCAGCAGTTTTATGAGGGGCACTGAAGCTTTCTTT
NA	TRBV5-1	NA	TRBJ1-1	CASSLGPSMKAFF	TGCGCCAGCAGCTTGGGGCCCTCCATGAAGGCTTTCTTT
NA	TRBV12-3/TRBV12-4	NA	TRBJ1-1	CASSTELNTEAFF	TGTGCCAGCAGTACGGAGCTGAACACTGAAGCTTTCTTT
TRBD2	TRBV20-1	few	TRBJ2-7	CSAPASGTSVF	TGCAGTGCCCCCGCTTCGGGGACTAGCGTTTTC
TRBD1	TRBV10-2	NA	TRBJ1-2	CASSGDRANYGYTF	TGCGCCAGCAGCGGGGACAGGGCCAACTATGGCTACACCTTC
TRBD1	TRBV6-1	NA	TRBJ1-2	CASRAFGTEAYGYTF	TGTGCCAGCAGGGCTTTCGGGACAGAAGCCTATGGCTACACCTTC
NA	TRBV6-5	few	TRBJ2-3	CASSYSTLGESDTQYF	TGTGCCAGCAGTTACTCGACCCTGGGTGAATCAGATACGCAGTATTTT
NA	TRBV9	many	TRBJ2-7	CASSVTLRRGFPYEQYF	TGTGCCAGCAGCGTAACCTTAAGAAGGGGGTTCCCCTACGAGCAGTACTTC
TRBD2	TRBV5-1	few	TRBJ2-5	CASSSQTSGVETQYF	TGCGCCAGCAGCTCCCAGACTAGCGGGGTGGAGACCCAGTACTTC
NA	TRBV10-3	NA	TRBJ1-5	CAIRGVDQPQHF	TGTGCCATCCGGGGGGTAGATCAGCCCCAGCATTTT
NA	TRBV9	NA	TRBJ2-1	CASSVDGGSYNEQFF	TGTGCCAGCAGCGTAGATGGGGGGTCATACAATGAGCAGTTCTTC
NA	TRBV14	many	TRBJ1-6	CASSLGLLGSPLHF	TGTGCCAGCAGCCTCGGACTCTTGGGCTCACCCCTCCACTTT
NA	TRBV5-6	few	TRBJ2-4	CASSFPYERGLGDIQYF	TGTGCCAGCAGCTTCCCCTACGAGAGGGGCCTTGGGGACATTCAGTACTTC
TRBD1	TRBV5-1	NA	TRBJ2-7	CASSVRGQGRDEQYF	TGCGCCAGCAGCGTGAGGGGACAGGGGCGGGACGAGCAGTACTTC
TRBD2	TRBV29-1	many	TRBJ2-3	CSVLAGSTDTQYF	TGCAGCGTACTAGCGGGGAGCACAGATACGCAGTATTTT